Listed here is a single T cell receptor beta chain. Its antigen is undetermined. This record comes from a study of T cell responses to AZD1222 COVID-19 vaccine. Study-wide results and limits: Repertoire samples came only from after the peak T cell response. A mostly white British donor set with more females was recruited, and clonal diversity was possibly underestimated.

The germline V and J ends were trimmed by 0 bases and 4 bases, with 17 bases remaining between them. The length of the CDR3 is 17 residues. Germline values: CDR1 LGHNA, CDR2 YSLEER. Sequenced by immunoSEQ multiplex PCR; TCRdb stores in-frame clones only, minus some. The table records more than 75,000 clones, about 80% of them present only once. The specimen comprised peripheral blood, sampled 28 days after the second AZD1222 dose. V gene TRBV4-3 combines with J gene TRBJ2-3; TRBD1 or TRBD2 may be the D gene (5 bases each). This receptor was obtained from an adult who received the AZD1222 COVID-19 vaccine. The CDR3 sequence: CASSQDRDGRVSDTQYF. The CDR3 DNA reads TGCGCCAGCAGCCAAGACAGGGACGGTCGGGTTTCAGATACGCAGTATTTT.